This TCR beta chain was sequenced during a study of T cells in Graves' hyperthyroidism and ophthalmopathy. After removal of 4 bases from V and 6 bases from J, the junction contained 5 bases not matched to a gene. The CDR3 totals 14 residues. CDR1 and CDR2 from the germline V gene are MNHEY and SVGAGI. The CDR3 regions of TCR beta were amplified from RNA transcripts. Carried out on the TCR CDR3, a first-round RT-PCR used the HTBI primer set. TCRdb used MiXCR to reprocess the multiplex PCR reads, holding one entry per CDR3 protein. Here the sample spans some 580,000 distinct CDR3 sequences, roughly a sixth being singletons.

The receptor was isolated from a woman in her thirties or forties with Graves' ophthalmopathy. The sequenced sample consisted of blood. V usage is TRBV6-5 and J usage is TRBJ1-1; 10 bases match TRBD1. CDR3 region: CASSWTGGKAEAFF. CDR3 nucleotide sequence: TGTGCCAGCAGTTGGACAGGGGGAAAGGCTGAAGCTTTCTTT.